This TCR beta chain appears in the sequencing data of a study of siplizumab effects on memory and regulatory T cells. Generated by immunoSEQ multiplex PCR, the TCRdb table keeps only in-frame clones and is missing some. The repertoire consists of some 63,000 clones, with about 96% occurring once and the leading ten covering about 0.1%. Whole-study findings and limits: Phenotypic classification as naive or memory proved unattainable for roughly 80-97% of proliferating CD4+ or CD8+ clones. There appeared to be greater diversity in naive T cells than in memory cells, and naive T cells seemed major contributors to the alloresponse.

On this clone: Its matching antigen is unknown.

The sequence derives from a human donor in good health. Sequences were obtained from naive CD8+ T cells sorted from blood.

The CDR3 coding sequence is TGCGCCAGCACCGACGGCGGGGGGCCGGGTGATACGCAGTATTTT. Protein: CASTDGGGPGDTQYF. The V gene is TRBV10-1, the J gene TRBJ2-3; 8 nucleotides agree with TRBD2. CDR3 length: 15 residues. CDR1 and CDR2 from the germline V gene are WNHNN and SYGVQD (reference sequence). V shed 7 bases, J shed 6 bases, and the junction held 12 bases outside the gene matches.